Following are 3 T cell receptor beta chains from one sample sequenced in a study of blood T cells in healthy people across ages. Primers used in a second PCR of roughly 7 to 11 cycles were a sample-barcoded 5' primer and a J-beta primer mix. Each CDR3 protein is one row after TCRdb ran MiXCR on the 5' RACE reads. The top ten hold under 20% of the sample, which has around 620,000 distinct CDR3 sequences, approximately 27% seen once. The sample comprised blood. All receptors derive from a woman aged 70 to 79 in good health.

A few counts support this clonotype. For the CDR3, the DNA is TGCGCCAGCAGCCCGGCGGGCCCCGGGACAGGAGGCTACACCTTC. Protein product: CASSPAGPGTGGYTF. The chain is built from TRBV5-1 and TRBJ1-2; 8 bases agree with TRBD1. Germline CDR1 SGHRS, CDR2 YFSETQ. The CDR3 loop spans 15 amino acids. After removal of 4 bases from V and 8 bases from J, the junction contained 13 bases not matched to a gene.

This clonotype was observed a handful of times. The J gene is TRBJ2-5, the V gene TRBV20-1; 7 positions agree with TRBD2. The J call may be in error: the DNA end matches TRBJ2-1 better. The CDR3 totals 11 residues. The germline V gene encodes CDR1 DFQATT and CDR2 SNEGSKA (reference sequence). CDR3 nucleotide sequence: TGCAGTGCTAAGGGAGGGACTGAGCAGTTCTTC. It specifies CSAKGGTEQFF.

In DNA form, the CDR3 reads TGTGCCAGCAGCTCGACAGCCGGGCTAAACACCGGGGAGCTGTTTTTT. It yields the protein CASSSTAGLNTGELFF. V usage is TRBV6-1 and J usage is TRBJ2-2; the D gene is possibly TRBD1 (5 bases). The CDR3 sequence is 16 residues long. CDR1 is MNHNS, CDR2 SASEGT, per germline. V was cut by 6 bases and J by 2 bases, with 16 bases left in between.